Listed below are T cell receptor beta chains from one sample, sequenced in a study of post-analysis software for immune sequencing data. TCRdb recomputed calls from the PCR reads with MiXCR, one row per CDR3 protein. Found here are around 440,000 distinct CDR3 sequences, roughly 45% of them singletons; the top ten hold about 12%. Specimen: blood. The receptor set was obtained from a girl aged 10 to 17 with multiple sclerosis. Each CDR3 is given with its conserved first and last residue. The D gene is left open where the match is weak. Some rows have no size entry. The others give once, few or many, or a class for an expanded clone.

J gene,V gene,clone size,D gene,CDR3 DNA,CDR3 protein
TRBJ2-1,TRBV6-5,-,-,TGTGCCAGCGGCTTCCTCGGGAGAGATAATGAGCAGTTCTTC,CASGFLGRDNEQFF
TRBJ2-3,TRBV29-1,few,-,TGCAGCGTTGGACACACAGATACGCAGTATTTT,CSVGHTDTQYF
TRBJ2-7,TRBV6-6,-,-,TGTGCCAGCAGTGGGGGGATCCCGGGAGAGCAGTACTTC,CASSGGIPGEQYF
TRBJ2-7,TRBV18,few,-,TGTGCCAGCTCACCAAGTTCGAAAGCGAACGAGCAGTACTTC,CASSPSSKANEQYF
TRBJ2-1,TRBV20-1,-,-,TGCAGTGCTAGAGTCCTAGGCTCGGACTACAATGAGCAGTTCTTC,CSARVLGSDYNEQFF
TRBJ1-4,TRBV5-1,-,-,TGCGCCAGCAGTCCAGGGATGGTATCTAATGAAAAACTGTTTTTT,CASSPGMVSNEKLFF
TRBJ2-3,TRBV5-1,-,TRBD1,TGCGCCAGCAGCCGACAGGGGGCTGGCACAGATACGCAGTATTTT,CASSRQGAGTDTQYF
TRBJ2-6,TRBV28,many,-,TGTGCCAGCAGTTTCCCCTCTGGGGCCAACGTCCTGACTTTC,CASSFPSGANVLTF
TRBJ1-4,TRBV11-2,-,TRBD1,TGTGCCAGCACCTTAGAGGACAGGGCCGGGGAAAAACTGTTTTTT,CASTLEDRAGEKLFF
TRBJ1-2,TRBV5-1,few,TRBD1,TGCGCCAGCAGCCTGACAGGGAACGGAAACTATGGCTACACCTTC,CASSLTGNGNYGYTF
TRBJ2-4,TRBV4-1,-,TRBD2,TGCGCCAGCAGCCAGGGACTAGCGGGAGGGCCTTGGGAGCAGTACTTC,CASSQGLAGGPWEQYF
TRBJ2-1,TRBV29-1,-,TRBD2,TGCAGCGTTCAGTCCCGCACTAGCGGCAATGAGCAGTTCTTC,CSVQSRTSGNEQFF
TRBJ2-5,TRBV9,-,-,TGTGCCAGCAGCGTAGGAGACGGGAAAGAGACCCAGTACTTC,CASSVGDGKETQYF
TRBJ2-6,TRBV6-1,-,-,TGTGCCAGCATCGGAGGGGCTTGGGGCTCTGGGGCCAACGTCCTGACTTTC,CASIGGAWGSGANVLTF
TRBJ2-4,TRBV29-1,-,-,TGCAGCGTTGAAGAAGGTGGTTGGGGCAGAAGCATTCAGTACTTC,CSVEEGGWGRSIQYF
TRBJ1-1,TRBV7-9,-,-,TGTGCCAGCAGCCTCCTGACGATCTCTGAAGCTTTCTTT,CASSLLTISEAFF
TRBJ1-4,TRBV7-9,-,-,TGTGCCAGCAGCTCGTCGGGGGCCACTAATGAAAAACTGTTTTTT,CASSSSGATNEKLFF
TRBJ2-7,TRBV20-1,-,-,TGCAGTGCTAGGGACCCGTTGGGGGCGCGGAACGAGCAGTACTTC,CSARDPLGARNEQYF
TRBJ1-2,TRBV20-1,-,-,TGCAGTGCCCTTGAATTGGAGAACTATGGCTACACCTTC,CSALELENYGYTF
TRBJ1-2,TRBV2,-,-,TGTGCCGGCAGTGAAGGGACGGCTAACTATGGCTACACCTTC,CAGSEGTANYGYTF
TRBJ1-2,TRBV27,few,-,TGTGCCAGCAGTTTAGGCTCTACGGCTGGCTACACCTTC,CASSLGSTAGYTF
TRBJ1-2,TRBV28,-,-,TGTGCCAGCAGTTCCCCGGGCCCCACGTATGGCTACACCTTC,CASSSPGPTYGYTF
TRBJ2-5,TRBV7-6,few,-,TGTGCCAGCAGCCCATCCCCGGGCAGAGCAAAAGAGACCCAGTACTTC,CASSPSPGRAKETQYF
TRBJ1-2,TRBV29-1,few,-,TGCAGCGTTGCGGGGGGACGAGGCTACACCTTC,CSVAGGRGYTF